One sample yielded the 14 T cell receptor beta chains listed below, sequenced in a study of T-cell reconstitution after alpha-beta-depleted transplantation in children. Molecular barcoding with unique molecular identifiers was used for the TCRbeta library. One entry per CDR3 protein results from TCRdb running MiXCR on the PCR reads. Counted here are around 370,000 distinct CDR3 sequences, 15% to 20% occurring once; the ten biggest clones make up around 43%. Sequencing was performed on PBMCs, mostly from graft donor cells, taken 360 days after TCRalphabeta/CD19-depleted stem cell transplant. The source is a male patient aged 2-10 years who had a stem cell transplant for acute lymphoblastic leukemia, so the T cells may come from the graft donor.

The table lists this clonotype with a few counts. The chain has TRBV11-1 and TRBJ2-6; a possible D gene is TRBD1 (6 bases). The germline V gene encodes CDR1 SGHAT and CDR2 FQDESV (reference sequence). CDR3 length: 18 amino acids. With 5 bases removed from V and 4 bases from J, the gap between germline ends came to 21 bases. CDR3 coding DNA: TGTGCCAGCAGCCAAGCCGACAGGTCGTTCCCCGGGGCCAACGTCCTGACTTTC. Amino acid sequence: CASSQADRSFPGANVLTF.

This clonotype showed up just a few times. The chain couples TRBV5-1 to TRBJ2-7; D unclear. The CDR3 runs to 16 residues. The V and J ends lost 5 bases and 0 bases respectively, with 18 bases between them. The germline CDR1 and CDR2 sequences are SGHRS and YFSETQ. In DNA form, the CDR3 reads TGCGCCAGCAGAACGGACCATTCCGGTACCTCCTACGAGCAGTACTTC. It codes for CASRTDHSGTSYEQYF.

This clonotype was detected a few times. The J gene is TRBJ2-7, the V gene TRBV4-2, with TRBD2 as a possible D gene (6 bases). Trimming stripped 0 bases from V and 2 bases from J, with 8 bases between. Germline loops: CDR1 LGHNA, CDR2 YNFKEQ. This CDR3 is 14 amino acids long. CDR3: CASSQEDYPYEQYF. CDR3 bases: TGTGCCAGCAGCCAAGAGGACTATCCCTACGAGCAGTACTTC.

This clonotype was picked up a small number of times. CDR3 loop: CSVESGGRPTLNEQFF. CDR3 coding DNA: TGCAGCGTTGAAAGCGGGGGGCGACCGACCCTCAATGAGCAGTTCTTC. V is TRBV29-1 and J is TRBJ2-1; 9 positions agree with TRBD2. This CDR3 is 16 amino acids long. Germline values: CDR1 SQVTM, CDR2 ANQGSEA. After removal of 2 bases from V and 6 bases from J, the junction contained 11 bases not matched to a gene.

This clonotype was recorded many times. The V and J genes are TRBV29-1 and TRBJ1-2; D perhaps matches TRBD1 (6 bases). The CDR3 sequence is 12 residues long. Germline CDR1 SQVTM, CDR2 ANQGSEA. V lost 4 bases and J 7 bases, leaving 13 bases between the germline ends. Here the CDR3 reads CSVVAGDLGYTF. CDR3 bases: TGCAGCGTTGTGGCAGGGGATCTTGGCTACACCTTC.

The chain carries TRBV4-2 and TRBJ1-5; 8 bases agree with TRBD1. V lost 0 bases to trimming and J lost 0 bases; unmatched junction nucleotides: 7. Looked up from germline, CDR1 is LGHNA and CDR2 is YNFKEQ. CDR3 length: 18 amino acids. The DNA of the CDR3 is TGTGCCAGCAGCCAAGATTCAGGGGGCGGGGATAGCAATCAGCCCCAGCATTTT. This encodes CASSQDSGGGDSNQPQHF.

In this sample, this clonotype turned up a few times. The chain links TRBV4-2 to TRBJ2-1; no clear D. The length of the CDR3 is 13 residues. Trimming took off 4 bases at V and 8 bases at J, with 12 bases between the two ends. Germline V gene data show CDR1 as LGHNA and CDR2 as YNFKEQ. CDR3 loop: CASSRLLADEQFF. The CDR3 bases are TGTGCCAGCAGCCGCCTTCTTGCGGATGAGCAGTTCTTC.

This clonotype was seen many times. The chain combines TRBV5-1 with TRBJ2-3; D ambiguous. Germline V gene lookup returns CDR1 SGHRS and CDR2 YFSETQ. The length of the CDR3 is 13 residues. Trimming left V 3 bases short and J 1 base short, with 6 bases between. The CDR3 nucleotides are TGCGCCAGCAGCTCGGACCGCACAGATACGCAGTATTTT. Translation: CASSSDRTDTQYF.

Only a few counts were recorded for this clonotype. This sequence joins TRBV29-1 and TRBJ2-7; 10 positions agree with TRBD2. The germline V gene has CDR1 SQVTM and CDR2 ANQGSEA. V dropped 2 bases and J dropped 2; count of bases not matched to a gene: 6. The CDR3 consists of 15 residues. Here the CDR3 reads CSVEITGTSAYEQYF. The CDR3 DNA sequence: TGCAGCGTTGAAATTACAGGGACTAGCGCCTACGAGCAGTACTTC.

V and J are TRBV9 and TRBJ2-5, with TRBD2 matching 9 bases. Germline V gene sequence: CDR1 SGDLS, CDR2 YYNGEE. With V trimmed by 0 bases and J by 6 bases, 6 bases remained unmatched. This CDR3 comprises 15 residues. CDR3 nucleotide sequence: TGTGCCAGCAGCGTAGGGCATAGCGGGAGACAGACCCAGTACTTC. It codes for CASSVGHSGRQTQYF.

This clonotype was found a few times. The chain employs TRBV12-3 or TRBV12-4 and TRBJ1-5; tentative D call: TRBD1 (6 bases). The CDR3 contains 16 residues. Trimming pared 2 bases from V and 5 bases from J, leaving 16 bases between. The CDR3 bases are TGTGCCAGCAGTTTACGGTCACAGGGTGGGTATCAGCCCCAGCATTTT. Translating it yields CASSLRSQGGYQPQHF.

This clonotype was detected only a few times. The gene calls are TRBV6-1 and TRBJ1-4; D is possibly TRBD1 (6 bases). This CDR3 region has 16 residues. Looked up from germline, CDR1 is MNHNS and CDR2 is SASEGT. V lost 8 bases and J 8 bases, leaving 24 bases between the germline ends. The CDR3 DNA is TGTGCCAGCGGTCCGACCTGGGGCAGGGGAGGGGAAAAACTGTTTTTT. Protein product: CASGPTWGRGGEKLFF.

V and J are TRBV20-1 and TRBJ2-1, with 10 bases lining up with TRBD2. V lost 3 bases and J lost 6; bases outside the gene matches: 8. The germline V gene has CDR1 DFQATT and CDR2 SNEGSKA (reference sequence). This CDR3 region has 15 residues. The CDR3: CSASLLAGVANEQFF. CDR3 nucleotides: TGCAGTGCTAGCCTCCTAGCGGGAGTGGCCAATGAGCAGTTCTTC.

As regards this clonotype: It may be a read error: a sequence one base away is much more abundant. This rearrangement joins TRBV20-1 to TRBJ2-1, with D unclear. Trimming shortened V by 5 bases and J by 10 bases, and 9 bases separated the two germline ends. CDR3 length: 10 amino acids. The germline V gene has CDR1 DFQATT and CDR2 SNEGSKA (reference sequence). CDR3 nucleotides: TGCAGTGCTTCCCTGTGGGAGCAGTTCTTC. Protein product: CSASLWEQFF.